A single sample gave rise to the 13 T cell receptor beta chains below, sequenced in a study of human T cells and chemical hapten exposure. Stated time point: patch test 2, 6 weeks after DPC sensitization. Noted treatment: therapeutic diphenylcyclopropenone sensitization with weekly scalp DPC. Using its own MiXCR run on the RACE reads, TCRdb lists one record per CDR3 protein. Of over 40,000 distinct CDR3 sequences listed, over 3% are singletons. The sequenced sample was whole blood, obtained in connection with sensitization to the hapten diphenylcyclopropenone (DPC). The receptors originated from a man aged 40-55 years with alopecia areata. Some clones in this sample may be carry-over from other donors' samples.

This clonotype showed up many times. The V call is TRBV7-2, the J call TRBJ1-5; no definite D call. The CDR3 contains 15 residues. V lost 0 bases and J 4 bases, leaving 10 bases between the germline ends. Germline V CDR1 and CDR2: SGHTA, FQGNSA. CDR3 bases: TGTGCCAGCAGCTTAGCGGGGTCGGGGAATCAGCCCCAGCATTTT. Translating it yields CASSLAGSGNQPQHF.

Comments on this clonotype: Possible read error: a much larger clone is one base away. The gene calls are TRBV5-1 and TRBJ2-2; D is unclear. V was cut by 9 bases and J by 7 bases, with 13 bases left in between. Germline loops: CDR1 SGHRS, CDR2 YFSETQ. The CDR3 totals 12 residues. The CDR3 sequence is CATAPLCGELFF. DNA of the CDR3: TGCGCCACCGCGCCTTTGTGCGGGGAGCTGTTTTTT.

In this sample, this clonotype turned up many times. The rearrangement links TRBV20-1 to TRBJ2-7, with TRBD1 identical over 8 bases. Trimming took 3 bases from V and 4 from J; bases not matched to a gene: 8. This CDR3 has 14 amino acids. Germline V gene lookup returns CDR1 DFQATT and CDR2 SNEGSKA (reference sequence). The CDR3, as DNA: TGCAGTGCTAGGGGTGGGACAGGAACGTACGAGCAGTACTTC. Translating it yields CSARGGTGTYEQYF.

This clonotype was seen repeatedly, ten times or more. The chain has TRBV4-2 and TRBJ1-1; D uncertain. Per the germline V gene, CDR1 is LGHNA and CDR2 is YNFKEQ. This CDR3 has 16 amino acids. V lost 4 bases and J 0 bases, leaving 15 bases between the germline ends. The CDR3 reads CASSPLLSTLNTEAFF. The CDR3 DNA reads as TGTGCCAGCAGCCCCCTGCTGTCCACCTTGAACACTGAAGCTTTCTTT.

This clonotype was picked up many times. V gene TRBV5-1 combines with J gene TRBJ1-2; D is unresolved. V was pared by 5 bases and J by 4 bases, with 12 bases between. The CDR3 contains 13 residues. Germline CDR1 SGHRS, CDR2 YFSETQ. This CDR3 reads CASSLGNAYGYTF. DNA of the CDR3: TGCGCCAGCAGTCTGGGCAACGCCTATGGCTACACCTTC.

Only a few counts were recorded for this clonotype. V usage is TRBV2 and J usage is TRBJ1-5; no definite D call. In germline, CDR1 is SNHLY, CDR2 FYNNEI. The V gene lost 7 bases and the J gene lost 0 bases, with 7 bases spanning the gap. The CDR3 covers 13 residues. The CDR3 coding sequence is TGTGCCAGCAACGGGGTTAGCAATCAGCCCCAGCATTTT. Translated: CASNGVSNQPQHF.

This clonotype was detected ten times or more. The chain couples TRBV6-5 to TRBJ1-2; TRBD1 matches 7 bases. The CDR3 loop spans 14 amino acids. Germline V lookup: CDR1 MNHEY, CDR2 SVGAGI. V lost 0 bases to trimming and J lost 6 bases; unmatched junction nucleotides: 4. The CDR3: CASSYSRGRNGYTF. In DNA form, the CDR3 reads TGTGCCAGCAGTTACTCGAGGGGGCGAAATGGCTACACCTTC.

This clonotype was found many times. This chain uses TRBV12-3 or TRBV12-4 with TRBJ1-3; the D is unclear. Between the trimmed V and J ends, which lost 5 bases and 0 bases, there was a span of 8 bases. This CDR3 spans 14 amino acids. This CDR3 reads CASSASGSGNTIYF. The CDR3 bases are TGTGCCAGCAGTGCTAGCGGCTCTGGAAACACCATATATTTT.

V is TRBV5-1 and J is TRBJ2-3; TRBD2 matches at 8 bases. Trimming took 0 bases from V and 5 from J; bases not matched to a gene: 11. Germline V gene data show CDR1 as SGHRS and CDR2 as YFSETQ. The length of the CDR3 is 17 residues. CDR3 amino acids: CASSLAVSGSIIDTQYF. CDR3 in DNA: TGCGCCAGCAGCTTGGCCGTCAGCGGGAGCATTATAGATACGCAGTATTTT.

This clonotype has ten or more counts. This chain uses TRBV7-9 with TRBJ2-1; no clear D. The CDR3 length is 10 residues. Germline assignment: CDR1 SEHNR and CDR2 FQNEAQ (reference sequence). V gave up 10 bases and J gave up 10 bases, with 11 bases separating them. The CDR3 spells CATADPEQFF. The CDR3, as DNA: TGTGCCACTGCAGACCCCGAGCAGTTCTTC.

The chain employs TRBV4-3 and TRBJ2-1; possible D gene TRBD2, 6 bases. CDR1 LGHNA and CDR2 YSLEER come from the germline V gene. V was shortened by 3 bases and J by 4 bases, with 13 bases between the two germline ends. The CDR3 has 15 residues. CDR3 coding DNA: TGCGCCAGCAGCCATGGCAGCGGGCTATACAATGAGCAGTTCTTC. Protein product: CASSHGSGLYNEQFF.

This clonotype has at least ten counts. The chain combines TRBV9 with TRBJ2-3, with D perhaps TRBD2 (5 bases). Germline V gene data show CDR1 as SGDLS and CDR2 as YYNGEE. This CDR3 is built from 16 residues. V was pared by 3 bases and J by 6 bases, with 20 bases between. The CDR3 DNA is TGTGCCAGCAGCGGGGGAGCGGTAGGCGGTCGGGATACGCAGTATTTT. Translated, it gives CASSGGAVGGRDTQYF.

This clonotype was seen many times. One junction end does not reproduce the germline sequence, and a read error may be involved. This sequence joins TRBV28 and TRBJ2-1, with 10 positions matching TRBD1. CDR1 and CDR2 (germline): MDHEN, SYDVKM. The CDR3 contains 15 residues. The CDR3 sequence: CASRGQGLISGPISF. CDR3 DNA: TGTGCCAGCAGGGGACAGGGGTTGATTAGCGGTCCTATTAGCTTC.